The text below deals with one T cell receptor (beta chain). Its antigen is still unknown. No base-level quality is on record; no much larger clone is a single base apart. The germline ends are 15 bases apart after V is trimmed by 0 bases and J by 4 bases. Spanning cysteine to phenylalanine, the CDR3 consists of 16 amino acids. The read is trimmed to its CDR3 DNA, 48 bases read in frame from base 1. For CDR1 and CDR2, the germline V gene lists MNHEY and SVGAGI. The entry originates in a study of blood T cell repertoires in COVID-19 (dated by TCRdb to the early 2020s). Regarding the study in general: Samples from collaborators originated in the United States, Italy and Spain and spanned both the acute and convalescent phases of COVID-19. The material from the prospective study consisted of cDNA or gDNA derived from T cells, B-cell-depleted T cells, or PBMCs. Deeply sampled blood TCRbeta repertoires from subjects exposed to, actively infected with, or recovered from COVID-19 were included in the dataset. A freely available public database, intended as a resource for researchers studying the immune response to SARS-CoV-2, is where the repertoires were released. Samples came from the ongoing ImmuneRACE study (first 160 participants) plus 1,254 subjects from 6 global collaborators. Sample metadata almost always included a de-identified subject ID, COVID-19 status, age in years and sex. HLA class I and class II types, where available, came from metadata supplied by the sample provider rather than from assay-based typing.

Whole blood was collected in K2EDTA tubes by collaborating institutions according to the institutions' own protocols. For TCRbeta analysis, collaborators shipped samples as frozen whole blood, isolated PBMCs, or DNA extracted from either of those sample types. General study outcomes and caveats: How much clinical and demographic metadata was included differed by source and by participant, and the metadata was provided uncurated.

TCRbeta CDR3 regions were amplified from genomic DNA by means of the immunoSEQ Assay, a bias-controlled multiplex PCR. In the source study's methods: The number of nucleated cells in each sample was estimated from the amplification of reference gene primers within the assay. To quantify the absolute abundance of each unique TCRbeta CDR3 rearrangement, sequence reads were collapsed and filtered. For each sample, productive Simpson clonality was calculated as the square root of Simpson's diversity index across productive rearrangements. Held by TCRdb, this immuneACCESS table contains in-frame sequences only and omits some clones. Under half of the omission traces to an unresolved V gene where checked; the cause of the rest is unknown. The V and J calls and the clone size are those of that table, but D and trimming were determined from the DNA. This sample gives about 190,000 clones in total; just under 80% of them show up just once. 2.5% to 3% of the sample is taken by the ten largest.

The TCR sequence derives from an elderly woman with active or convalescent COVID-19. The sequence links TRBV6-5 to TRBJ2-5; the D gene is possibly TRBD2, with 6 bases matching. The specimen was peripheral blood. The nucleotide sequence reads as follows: TGTGCCAGCAGTTACTCGAGGCGGGGTACGGGAGAGACCCAGTACTTC. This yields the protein CASSYSRRGTGETQYF.